A selection of T cell receptor beta chains follows, all from one sample in a study of cytomegalovirus exposure and HLA in healthy donors. The repertoire was sequenced with immunoSEQ multiplex PCR; TCRdb's copy has only in-frame clones and lacks some. The sample yields more than 90,000 clones, approximately 80% seen once. The sequenced sample consisted of PBMCs. These receptors all come from a woman in her 70s in good health and CMV-seropositive. Each CDR3 is given without its conserved first and last residue. The size field is filled for only some rows; it gives once, few, many or a size class.

j_gene	v_gene	abundance	CDR3aa
TRBJ1-4	TRBV19	NA	ASSIGQVPNEKLF
TRBJ2-7	TRBV28	NA	ASSDGGRAGEQY
TRBJ2-7	TRBV19	NA	ASSILAGSSYEQY
TRBJ1-1	TRBV11-3	NA	ASSYPGQGAGEAF
TRBJ2-3	TRBV7-2	NA	ASSLGASGTVYTQY
TRBJ1-1	TRBV30	NA	AWSVHQGKQTEAF
TRBJ2-7	TRBV5-6	NA	ASSSLGSTYEQY
TRBJ2-1	TRBV19	NA	ASSGGLAAASEQF
TRBJ2-1	TRBV5-4	NA	ASSSKDRTYNEQF
TRBJ1-2	TRBV10-3	NA	AISESDRASGYT
TRBJ2-1	TRBV5-1	NA	ASSRLTGIGNEQF
TRBJ2-4	TRBV28	NA	ASSPTSLAKNIQY
TRBJ2-1	TRBV4-1	NA	ASSQAPGGPRYNEQF
TRBJ1-4	TRBV2	NA	ASINPGMGEKLF
TRBJ2-6	TRBV6-5	NA	ASTGASGANVLT
TRBJ2-5	TRBV21-1	once	ASATPGTSGQETQY
TRBJ1-1	TRBV6-5	once	ASSYSNWNTEAF
TRBJ2-1	TRBV19	NA	ASRTGGYYNEQF
TRBJ1-1	TRBV6-1	NA	ASRGQAMNTEAF
TRBJ1-3	TRBV7-8	NA	ASSPVGGSGNTIY
TRBJ2-7	TRBV2	NA	ASSGGVWYEQY
TRBJ2-7	TRBV11-2	NA	ASSSPTSGGSYEQY
TRBJ2-7	TRBV27	NA	ASSSLSRQY
TRBJ2-7	TRBV30	NA	AWSRSGVPRYEQY
TRBJ1-2	TRBV7-9	NA	ASSLAGQGAGGYT
TRBJ2-3	TRBV11-2	few	ASSLRTTTSGRGDTQY
TRBJ1-3	TRBV7-2	NA	ASSAGSDRNTIY
TRBJ1-5	TRBV7-6	NA	ASSLAAAPIGNQPQH
TRBJ2-7	TRBV7-2	NA	ASSLAGAAGYEQY
TRBJ2-1	TRBV2	NA	ASTGLADLSHNEQF
TRBJ1-2	TRBV27	NA	ASRDPGNFHGYT
TRBJ2-5	TRBV7-2	once	ASSFTREAETQY
TRBJ2-7	TRBV27	NA	ASSDPGQGYEQY
TRBJ2-5	TRBV5-1	NA	ASSLGLAGVVGQETQY
TRBJ1-1	TRBV7-3	NA	ASSLIGTGVNTEAF
TRBJ2-5	TRBV11-2	NA	ASSLDMGRAGN
TRBJ2-2	TRBV19	NA	ASSMGRRSGELF
TRBJ1-4	TRBV19	NA	ASRDRATNEKLF
TRBJ2-4	TRBV5-4	NA	ASTNPTQAKNIQY
TRBJ2-7	TRBV7-3	few	ASSFGTSGEQY
TRBJ1-3	TRBV4-2	NA	ASSPRANSDRGGNTIY
TRBJ2-2	TRBV11-3	NA	ASSHGQGELF
TRBJ2-7	TRBV7-9	NA	SSSLGIAGRYEQY
TRBJ1-6	TRBV6-5	NA	ASSYGQGASPLH
TRBJ1-5	TRBV30	NA	AWSGGAGPNQPQH
TRBJ2-7	TRBV18	NA	ASSLGTSGYSYEQY
TRBJ2-7	TRBV11-3	NA	ASSYGTGGSYEQY
TRBJ1-2	TRBV27	NA	ASRQKKPRETGIYGYT
TRBJ2-1	TRBV5-1	NA	ASSSYLAGGSPNEQF
TRBJ2-1	TRBV7-5	NA	ARSFRIARNRTSSYNEQF
TRBJ1-1	TRBV7-3	once	ASSSSTGGSGAF
TRBJ2-1	TRBV29-1	once	SVDVVRGLSSTYNEQF
TRBJ1-5	TRBV28	NA	ASSSTGYVPQH